This T cell receptor beta chain was sequenced during a study of CD8+CD57+ T cells in acquired aplastic anemia. Study information: Sorted CD4+ and CD8+ cells yielded around 3.3 ug of DNA on average.

Genomic DNA provided the template from which TCR beta VDJ and CDR3 profiles were obtained. TCRdb passed the reads through MiXCR, listing each CDR3 protein once. Counted here are around 180,000 distinct CDR3 sequences, 63% occurring once; the ten biggest clones make up 45%. There are many counts of this clonotype. This CDR3 spans 15 amino acids. V lost 1 base, J lost 2 bases, and 10 bases lay in between. Germline assignment: CDR1 SGHTA and CDR2 FQGTGA. This clonotype was sampled from a human donor in good health. The chain has TRBV7-3 and TRBJ2-3, with D tentatively TRBD1 or TRBD2 (5 bases each). The specimen sequenced was sorted CD4+, CD8+, or CD8+CD57+ T cells (not recorded which) from PBMCs. The CDR3 DNA follows: TGTGCCAGCAGCTTAAGGGACCGGGTCACAGATACGCAGTATTTT. It encodes CASSLRDRVTDTQYF.